Listed below are T cell receptor beta chains from one sample, sequenced in a study of CD8 T cells in ankylosing spondylitis. TCRdb passed the 5' RACE reads through MiXCR, listing each CDR3 protein once. The sample includes about 250,000 distinct CDR3 sequences, over 30% of them seen just once. The sample taken for sequencing was blood, either unsorted or a sorted T cell fraction (not recorded which). These receptors were taken from a male donor with ankylosing spondylitis or in good health (not recorded which). The CDR3 runs from the conserved cysteine through the conserved F or W. Each record gives: CDR3 DNA, CDR3 protein, clone size, D gene, J gene, V gene. A D gene is named only where the DNA matches it firmly. Not all rows give a size; the values are once, few, many and, for expanded clones, a class.

TGTGCCAGCAGTCCCCGCGGAGAGACCCATACTAACTATGGCTACACCTTC	CASSPRGETHTNYGYTF	few	-	TRBJ1-2	TRBV12-3/TRBV12-4
TGTGCCAGCAGCCAAACTCGCGGGAGGAACACCGGGGAGCTGTTTTTT	CASSQTRGRNTGELFF	few	TRBD2	TRBJ2-2	TRBV3-1
TGCAGTGCTAGAGGACAGGGCTATAATTCACCCCTCCACTTT	CSARGQGYNSPLHF	few	TRBD1	TRBJ1-6	TRBV20-1
TGTGCCACCGAAGTCCTGGGACAGGGCTACGAGCAGTACTTC	CATEVLGQGYEQYF	-	TRBD1	TRBJ2-7	TRBV24-1
TGTGCCAGCAGTCTCGCCGGTCCCTACAATGAGCAGTTCTTC	CASSLAGPYNEQFF	many	-	TRBJ2-1	TRBV5-1
TGCAGCGTTGAAGATCTTAAGGCTAGCGGGGGTTTAGAGACCCAGTACTTC	CSVEDLKASGGLETQYF	few	TRBD2	TRBJ2-5	TRBV29-1
TGCGCCAGCCGGGCAAAGGAGCGAAGTTCCAGGTCCAATGAGCAGTTCTTC	CASRAKERSSRSNEQFF	once	-	TRBJ2-1	TRBV4-1
TGTGCCAGCAGCTTTAGGGGGCTGACAGATACGCAGTATTTT	CASSFRGLTDTQYF	-	TRBD1	TRBJ2-3	TRBV7-2
TGTGCCAGCAGTGGACGGGTTTCCTCCTACGAGCAGTACTTC	CASSGRVSSYEQYF	-	-	TRBJ2-7	TRBV6-1
TGTGCCAGCAGCCTCTGGGCTGGGGACACTGAAGCTTTCTTT	CASSLWAGDTEAFF	-	-	TRBJ1-1	TRBV11-2
TGTGCCAGCAGTTATCTTATCGGGGGGGAGACCCAGTACTTC	CASSYLIGGETQYF	few	TRBD2	TRBJ2-5	TRBV6-5
TGTGCCAGCAGCCAAGATCCCGGACCTTCCTACGAGCAGTACTTC	CASSQDPGPSYEQYF	once	-	TRBJ2-7	TRBV3-1